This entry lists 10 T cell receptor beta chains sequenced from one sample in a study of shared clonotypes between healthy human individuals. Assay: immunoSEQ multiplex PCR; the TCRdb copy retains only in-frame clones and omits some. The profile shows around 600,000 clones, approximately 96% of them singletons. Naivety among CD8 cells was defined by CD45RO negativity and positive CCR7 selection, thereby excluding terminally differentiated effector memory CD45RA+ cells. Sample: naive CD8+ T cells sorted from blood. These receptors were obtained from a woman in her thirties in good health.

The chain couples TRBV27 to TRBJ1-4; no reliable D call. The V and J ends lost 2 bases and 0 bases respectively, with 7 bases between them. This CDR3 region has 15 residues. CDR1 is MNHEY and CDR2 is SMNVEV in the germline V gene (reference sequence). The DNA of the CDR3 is TGTGCCAGCAGTTTAGCACACGCAACTAATGAAAAACTGTTTTTT. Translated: CASSLAHATNEKLFF.

The CDR3 protein is CASSTTGTGDGGELFF. The CDR3 DNA sequence: TGCGCCAGCAGCACCACCGGGACAGGGGACGGCGGGGAGCTGTTTTTT. The rearrangement joins TRBV5-1 to TRBJ2-2; 10 nucleotides match TRBD1. The CDR3 extends over 16 amino acids. J was trimmed by 7 bases and V by 4 bases; bases with no gene match: 10. The germline CDR1 and CDR2 sequences are SGHRS and YFSETQ.

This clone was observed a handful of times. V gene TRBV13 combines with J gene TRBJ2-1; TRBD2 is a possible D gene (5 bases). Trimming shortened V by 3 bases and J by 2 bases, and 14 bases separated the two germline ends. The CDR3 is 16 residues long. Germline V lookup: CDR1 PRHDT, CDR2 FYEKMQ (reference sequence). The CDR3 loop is CASSFFGGSPYNEQFF. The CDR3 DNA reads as TGTGCCAGCAGCTTTTTTGGTGGGAGCCCCTACAATGAGCAGTTCTTC.

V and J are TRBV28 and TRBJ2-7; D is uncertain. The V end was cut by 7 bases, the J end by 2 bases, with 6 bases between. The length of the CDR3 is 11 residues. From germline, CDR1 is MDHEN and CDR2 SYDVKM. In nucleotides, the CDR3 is TGTGCCAGCACTACGACCTACGAGCAGTACTTC. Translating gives CASTTTYEQYF.

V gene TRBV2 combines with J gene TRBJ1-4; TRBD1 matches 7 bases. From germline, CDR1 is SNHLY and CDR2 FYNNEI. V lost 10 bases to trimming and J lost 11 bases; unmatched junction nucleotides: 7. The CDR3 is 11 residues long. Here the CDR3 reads CATSDRKKLFF. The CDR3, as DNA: TGTGCCACCTCGGACAGGAAGAAACTGTTTTTT.

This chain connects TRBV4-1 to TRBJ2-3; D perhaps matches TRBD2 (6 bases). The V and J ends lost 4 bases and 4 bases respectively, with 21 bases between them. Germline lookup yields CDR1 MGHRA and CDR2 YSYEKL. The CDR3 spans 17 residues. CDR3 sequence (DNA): TGCGCCAGCAGCCCCGTACCCGTGACTAGAAACGCAGATACGCAGTATTTT. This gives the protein CASSPVPVTRNADTQYF.

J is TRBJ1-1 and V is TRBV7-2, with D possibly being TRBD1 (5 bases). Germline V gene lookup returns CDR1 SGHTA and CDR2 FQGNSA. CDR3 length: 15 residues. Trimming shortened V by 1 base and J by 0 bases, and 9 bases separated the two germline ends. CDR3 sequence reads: CASSLVAGVNTEAFF. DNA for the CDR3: TGTGCCAGCAGCTTAGTCGCGGGGGTGAACACTGAAGCTTTCTTT.

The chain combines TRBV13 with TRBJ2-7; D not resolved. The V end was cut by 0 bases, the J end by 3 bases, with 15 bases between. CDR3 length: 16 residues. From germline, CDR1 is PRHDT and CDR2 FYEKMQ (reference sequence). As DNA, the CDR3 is TGTGCCAGCAGCTTAGGTGTCGGTGACTTTCGCTACGAGCAGTACTTC. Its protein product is CASSLGVGDFRYEQYF.

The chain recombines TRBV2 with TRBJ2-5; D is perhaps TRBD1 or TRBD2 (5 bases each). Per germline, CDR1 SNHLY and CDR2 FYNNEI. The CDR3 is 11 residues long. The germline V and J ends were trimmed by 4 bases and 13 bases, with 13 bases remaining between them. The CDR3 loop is CASSGGMGLYF. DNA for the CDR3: TGTGCCAGCAGTGGAGGGATGGGGCTGTACTTC.

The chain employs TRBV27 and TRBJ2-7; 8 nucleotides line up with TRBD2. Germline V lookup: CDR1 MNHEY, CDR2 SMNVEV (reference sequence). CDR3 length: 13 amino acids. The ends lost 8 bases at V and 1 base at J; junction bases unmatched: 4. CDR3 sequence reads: CASGSGISYEQYF. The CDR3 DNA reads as TGTGCCAGCGGTAGCGGGATATCCTACGAGCAGTACTTC.